This passage covers 9 T cell receptor beta chains from one sample sequenced in a study of control samples from healthy donors and cancer patients. Assay: immunoSEQ multiplex PCR; the TCRdb copy retains only in-frame clones and omits some. The sample has fewer than 60,000 clones, roughly 85% seen once. The sample taken for sequencing was PBMCs. The receptors come from a woman in her forties or fifties with lung cancer.

V gene TRBV7-9 combines with J gene TRBJ2-1; 11 nucleotides agree with TRBD2. Germline V gives CDR1 SEHNR, CDR2 FQNEAQ (reference sequence). This CDR3 contains 15 residues. J gave up 8 bases and V 5 bases, and 8 bases lay outside the gene matches. The CDR3 DNA is TGTGCCAGCAGCAATAGCGGGGGGGCCATCGATGAGCAGTTCTTC. Amino acids: CASSNSGGAIDEQFF.

This rearrangement joins TRBV4-1 to TRBJ1-1; possible D gene TRBD1, 6 bases. V lost 5 bases, J lost 4 bases, and 17 bases lay in between. There are 15 residues in the CDR3. From germline, CDR1 is MGHRA and CDR2 YSYEKL. The CDR3 here is CASSLTQGSGTEAFF. CDR3 nucleotide sequence: TGCGCCAGCAGCTTGACGCAGGGGTCTGGCACTGAAGCTTTCTTT.

V is TRBV4-1 and J is TRBJ2-4; D remains ambiguous. Germline V gene data show CDR1 as MGHRA and CDR2 as YSYEKL. There are 15 residues in the CDR3. The germline V and J ends were trimmed by 1 base and 2 bases, with 9 bases remaining between them. DNA for the CDR3: TGCGCCAGCAGCCAAGTTGGCGGTTCCAAAAACATTCAGTACTTC. It codes for CASSQVGGSKNIQYF.

This clone appeared once. CDR3 sequence (DNA): TGTGCCAGCAGCTTGTTAGTTGGTTCTGGAAACACCATATATTTT. Its protein product is CASSLLVGSGNTIYF. The genes are TRBV5-5 and TRBJ1-3; D unclear. The CDR3 runs to 15 residues. V shed 1 base and J shed 1 base, with 9 bases lying between them. Per the germline V gene, CDR1 is SGHKS and CDR2 is YYEKEE (reference sequence).

The V gene is TRBV7-9, the J gene TRBJ1-3, with 12 bases matching TRBD1. Losses at the gene ends were 1 base for V and 6 bases for J; bases not matched to a gene: 10. Germline V gene sequence: CDR1 SEHNR, CDR2 FQNEAQ (reference sequence). This CDR3 contains 18 residues. Here the CDR3 DNA reads TGTGCCAGCAGCTTAGTCATAACCGGGACAGGGGGCGAAAACACCATATATTTT. Translated, it gives CASSLVITGTGGENTIYF.

This rearrangement joins TRBV12-3 or TRBV12-4 to TRBJ2-7; D ambiguous. V lost 3 bases to trimming and J lost 3 bases, with 6 bases between them. CDR3 length: 12 amino acids. The CDR3 DNA follows: TGTGCCAGCAGTTTGGGGTACTACGAGCAGTACTTC. It translates to CASSLGYYEQYF.

This chain links TRBV19 with TRBJ1-4; 7 nucleotides line up with TRBD1. V shed 7 bases, J shed 8 bases, and the junction held 7 bases outside the gene matches. Germline-derived CDR1 and CDR2 are LNHDA and SQIVND (reference sequence). The CDR3 extends over 13 amino acids. The DNA of the CDR3 is TGTGCCAGTAATACAGGGGAGGGAGAAAAACTGTTTTTT. Encoded protein: CASNTGEGEKLFF.

The genes are TRBV24-1 and TRBJ2-3; TRBD1 matches at 7 bases. Germline loops: CDR1 KGHDR, CDR2 SFDVKD. V was clipped by 3 bases and J by 1 base; unmatched bases: 6. The length of the CDR3 is 16 residues. CDR3 nucleotide sequence: TGTGCCACCAGTGATGCCCGACAGGGACGCACAGATACGCAGTATTTT. Its protein product is CATSDARQGRTDTQYF.

The chain recombines TRBV6-1 with TRBJ1-3; TRBD1 might be the D (5 bases). The CDR3 contains 16 residues. Trimming shortened V by 3 bases and J by 5 bases, and 17 bases separated the two germline ends. Germline values: CDR1 MNHNS, CDR2 SASEGT. CDR3 sequence (DNA): TGTGCCAGCAGTGACAGGTCCTATGGGGCGCGAAACACCATATATTTT. This gives the protein CASSDRSYGARNTIYF.